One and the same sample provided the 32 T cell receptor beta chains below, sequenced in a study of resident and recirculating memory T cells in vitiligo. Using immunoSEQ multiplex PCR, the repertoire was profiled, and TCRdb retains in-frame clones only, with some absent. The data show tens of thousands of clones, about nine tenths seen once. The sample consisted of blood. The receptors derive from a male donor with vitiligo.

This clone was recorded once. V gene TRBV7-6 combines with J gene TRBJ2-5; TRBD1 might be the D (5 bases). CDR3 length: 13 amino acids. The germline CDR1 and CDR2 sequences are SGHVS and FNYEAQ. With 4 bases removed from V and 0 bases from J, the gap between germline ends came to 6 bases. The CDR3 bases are TGTGCCAGCAGCTCAGGGAACCAAGAGACCCAGTACTTC. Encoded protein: CASSSGNQETQYF.

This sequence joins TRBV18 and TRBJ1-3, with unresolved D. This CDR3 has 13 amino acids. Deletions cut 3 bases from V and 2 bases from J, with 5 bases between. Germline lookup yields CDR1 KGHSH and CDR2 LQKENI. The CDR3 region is CASSPEAGNTIYF. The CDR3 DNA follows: TGTGCCAGCTCACCCGAGGCTGGAAACACCATATATTTT.

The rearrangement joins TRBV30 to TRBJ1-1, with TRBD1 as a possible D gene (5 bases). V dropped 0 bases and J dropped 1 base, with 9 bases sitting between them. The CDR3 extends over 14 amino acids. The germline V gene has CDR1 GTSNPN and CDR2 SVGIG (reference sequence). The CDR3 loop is CAWSVPDKNTEAFF. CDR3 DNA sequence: TGTGCCTGGAGTGTACCGGACAAGAACACTGAAGCTTTCTTT.

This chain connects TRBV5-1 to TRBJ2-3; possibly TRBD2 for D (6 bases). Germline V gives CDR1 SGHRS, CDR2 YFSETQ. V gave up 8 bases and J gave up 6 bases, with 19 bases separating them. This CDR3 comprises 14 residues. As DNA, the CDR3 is TGCGCCAGTGGCCCAGGAGGGGCATGGGATACGCAGTATTTT. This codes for CASGPGGAWDTQYF. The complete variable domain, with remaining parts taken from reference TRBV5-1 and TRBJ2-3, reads KAGVTQTPRYLIKTRGQQVTLSCSPISGHRSVSWYQQTPGQGLQFLFEYFSETQRNKGNFPGRFSGRQFSNSRSEMNVSTLELGDSALYLCASGPGGAWDTQYFGPGTRLTVL.

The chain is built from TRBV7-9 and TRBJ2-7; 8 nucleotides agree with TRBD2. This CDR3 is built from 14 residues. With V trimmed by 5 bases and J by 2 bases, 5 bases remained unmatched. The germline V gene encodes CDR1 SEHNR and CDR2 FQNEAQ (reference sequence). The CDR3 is CASSTPGGAYEQYF. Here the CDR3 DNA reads TGTGCCAGCAGCACCCCCGGGGGGGCCTACGAGCAGTACTTC. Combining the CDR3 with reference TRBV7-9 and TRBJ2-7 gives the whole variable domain DTGVSQNPRHKITKRGQNVTFRCDPISEHNRLYWYRQTLGQGPEFLTYFQNEAQLEKSRLLSDRFSAERPKGSFSTLEIQRTEQGDSAMYLCASSTPGGAYEQYFGPGTRLTVT.

The CDR3 sequence: CASRREQGMNTEAFF. The CDR3 nucleotides read TGTGCCAGCAGGCGCGAACAGGGGATGAACACTGAAGCTTTCTTT. The rearrangement links TRBV6-5 to TRBJ1-1, with 7 bases that match TRBD1. CDR1 is MNHEY and CDR2 is SVGAGI in the germline V gene. The CDR3 spans 15 residues. Unmatched junction bases numbered 7, after V lost 6 bases and J lost 0 bases.

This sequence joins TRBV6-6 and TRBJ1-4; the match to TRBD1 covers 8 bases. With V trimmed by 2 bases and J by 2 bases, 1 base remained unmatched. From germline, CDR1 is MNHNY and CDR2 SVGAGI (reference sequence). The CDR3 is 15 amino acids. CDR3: CASSYGDRTNEKLFF. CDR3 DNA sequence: TGTGCCAGCAGTTACGGGGACAGGACTAATGAAAAACTGTTTTTT.

The CDR3 DNA sequence: TGTGCCAGCAGCTCCCCGCCAACATCTGAAGCTTTCTTT. It yields the protein CASSSPPTSEAFF. The rearrangement uses TRBV7-8 and TRBJ1-1; D unresolved. CDR3 length: 13 residues. The germline V gene has CDR1 SGHVS and CDR2 FQNEAQ. Between the trimmed V and J ends, which lost 4 bases and 6 bases, there was a span of 12 bases.

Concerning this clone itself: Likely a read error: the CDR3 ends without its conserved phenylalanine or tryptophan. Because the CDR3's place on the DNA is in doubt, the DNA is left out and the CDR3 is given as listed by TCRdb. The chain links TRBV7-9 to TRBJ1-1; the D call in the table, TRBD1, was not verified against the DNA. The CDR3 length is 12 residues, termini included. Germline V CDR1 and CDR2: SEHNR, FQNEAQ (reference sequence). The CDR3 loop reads CASSLDLGQAVL.

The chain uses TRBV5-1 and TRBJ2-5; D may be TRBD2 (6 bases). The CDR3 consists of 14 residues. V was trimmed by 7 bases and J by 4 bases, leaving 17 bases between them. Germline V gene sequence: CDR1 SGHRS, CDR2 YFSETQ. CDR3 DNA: TGCGCCAGCGGCCCGGACGGGGGAGGAGAGACCCAGTACTTC. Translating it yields CASGPDGGGETQYF.

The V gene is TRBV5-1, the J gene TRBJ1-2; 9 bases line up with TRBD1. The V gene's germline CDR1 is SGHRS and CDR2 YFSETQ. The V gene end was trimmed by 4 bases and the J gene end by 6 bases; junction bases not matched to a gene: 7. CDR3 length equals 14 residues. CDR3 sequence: CASSLPDRGNGYTF. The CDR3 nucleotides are TGCGCCAGCAGCCTACCGGACAGGGGTAATGGCTACACCTTC.

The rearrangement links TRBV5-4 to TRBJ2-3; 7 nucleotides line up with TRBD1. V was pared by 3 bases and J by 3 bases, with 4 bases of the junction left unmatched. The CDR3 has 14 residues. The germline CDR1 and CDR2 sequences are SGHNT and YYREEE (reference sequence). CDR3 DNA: TGTGCCAGCAGCTCTAGACAGGGAACAGATACGCAGTATTTT. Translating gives CASSSRQGTDTQYF.

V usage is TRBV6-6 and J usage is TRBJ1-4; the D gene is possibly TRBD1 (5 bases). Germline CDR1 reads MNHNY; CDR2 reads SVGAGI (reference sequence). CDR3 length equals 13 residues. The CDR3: CAIGGGGGEKLFF. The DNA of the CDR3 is TGTGCTATCGGCGGGGGAGGAGGAGAAAAACTGTTTTTT.

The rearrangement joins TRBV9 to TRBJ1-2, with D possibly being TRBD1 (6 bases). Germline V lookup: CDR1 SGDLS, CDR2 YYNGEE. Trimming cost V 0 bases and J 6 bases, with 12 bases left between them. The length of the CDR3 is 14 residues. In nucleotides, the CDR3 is TGTGCCAGCAGCGTAGCTCCAGGGGTTCATGGCTACACCTTC. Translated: CASSVAPGVHGYTF.

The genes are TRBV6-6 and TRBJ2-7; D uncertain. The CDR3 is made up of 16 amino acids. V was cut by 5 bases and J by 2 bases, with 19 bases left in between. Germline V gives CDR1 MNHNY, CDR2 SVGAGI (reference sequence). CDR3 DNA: TGTGCCAGCAGTCAGCTCGGCCGCCAGACTCCCTACGAGCAGTACTTC. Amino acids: CASSQLGRQTPYEQYF.

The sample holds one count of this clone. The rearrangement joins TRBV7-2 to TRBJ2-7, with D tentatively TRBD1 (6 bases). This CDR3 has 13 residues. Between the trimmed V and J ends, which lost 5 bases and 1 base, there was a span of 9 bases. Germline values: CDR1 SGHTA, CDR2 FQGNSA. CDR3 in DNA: TGTGCCAGCAGCCGAACAGGGTCCTACGAGCAGTACTTC. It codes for CASSRTGSYEQYF.

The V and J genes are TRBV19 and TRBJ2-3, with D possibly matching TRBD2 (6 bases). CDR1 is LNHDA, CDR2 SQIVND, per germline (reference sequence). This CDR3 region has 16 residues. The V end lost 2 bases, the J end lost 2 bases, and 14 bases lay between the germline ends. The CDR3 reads CASSISRRGPTDTQYF. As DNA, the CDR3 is TGTGCCAGTAGTATAAGCCGGCGGGGCCCCACAGATACGCAGTATTTT.

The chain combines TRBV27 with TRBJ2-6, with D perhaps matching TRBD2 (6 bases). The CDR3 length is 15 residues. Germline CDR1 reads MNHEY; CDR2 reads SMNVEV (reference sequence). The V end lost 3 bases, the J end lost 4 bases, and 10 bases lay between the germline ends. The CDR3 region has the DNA TGTGCCAGCAGTTTTATGGGAGGCGGGGCCAACGTCCTGACTTTC. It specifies CASSFMGGGANVLTF.

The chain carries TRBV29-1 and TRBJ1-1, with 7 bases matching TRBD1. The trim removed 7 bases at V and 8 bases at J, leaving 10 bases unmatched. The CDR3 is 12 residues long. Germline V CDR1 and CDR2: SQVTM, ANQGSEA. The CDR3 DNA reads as TGCAGCGCCTCCCGGGACAGCGCGGAAGCTTTCTTT. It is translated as CSASRDSAEAFF. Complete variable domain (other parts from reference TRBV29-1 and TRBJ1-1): SAVISQKPSRDICQRGTSLTIQCQVDSQVTMMFWYRQQPGQSLTLIATANQGSEATYESGFVIDKFPISRPNLTFSTLTVSNMSPEDSSIYLCSASRDSAEAFFGQGTRLTVV.

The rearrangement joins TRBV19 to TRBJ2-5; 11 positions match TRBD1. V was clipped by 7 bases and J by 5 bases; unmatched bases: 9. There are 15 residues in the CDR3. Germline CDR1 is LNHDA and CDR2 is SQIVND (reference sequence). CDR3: CASTPRTGGAETQYF. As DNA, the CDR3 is TGTGCCAGTACCCCTCGGACAGGGGGCGCCGAGACCCAGTACTTC.

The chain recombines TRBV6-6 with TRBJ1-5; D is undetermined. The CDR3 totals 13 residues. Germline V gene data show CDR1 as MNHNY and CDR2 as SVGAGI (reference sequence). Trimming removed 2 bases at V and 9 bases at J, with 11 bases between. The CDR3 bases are TGTGCCAGCAGTTACGAGGGAGGACGGCCCCAGCATTTT. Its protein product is CASSYEGGRPQHF.

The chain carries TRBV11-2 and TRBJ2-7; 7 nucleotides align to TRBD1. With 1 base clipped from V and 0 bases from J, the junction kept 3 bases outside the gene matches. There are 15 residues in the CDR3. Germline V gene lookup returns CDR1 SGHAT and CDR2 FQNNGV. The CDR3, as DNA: TGTGCCAGCAGCTTAGCGACAGGGAGCTCCTACGAGCAGTACTTC. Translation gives CASSLATGSSYEQYF.

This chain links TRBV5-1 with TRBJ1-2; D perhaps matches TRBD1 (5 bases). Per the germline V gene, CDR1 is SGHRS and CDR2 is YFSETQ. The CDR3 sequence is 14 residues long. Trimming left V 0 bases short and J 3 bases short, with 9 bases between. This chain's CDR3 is CASSLAAGDYGYTF. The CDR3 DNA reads TGCGCCAGCAGCTTGGCGGCGGGGGACTATGGCTACACCTTC.

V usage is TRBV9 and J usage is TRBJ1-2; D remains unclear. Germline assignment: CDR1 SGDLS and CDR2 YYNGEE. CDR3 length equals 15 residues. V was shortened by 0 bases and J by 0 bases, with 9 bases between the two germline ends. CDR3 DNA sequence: TGTGCCAGCAGCGTAGACTCGGGAGCTAACTATGGCTACACCTTC. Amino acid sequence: CASSVDSGANYGYTF.

CDR3 DNA: TGTGCCAGCAGCGTAGGAGGGTTTGGCGAGCAGTACTTC. Protein: CASSVGGFGEQYF. This rearrangement joins TRBV9 to TRBJ2-7; the D gene is possibly TRBD2 (5 bases). Trimming pared 0 bases from V and 6 bases from J, leaving 10 bases between. Germline CDR1 reads SGDLS; CDR2 reads YYNGEE. CDR3 length: 13 residues.

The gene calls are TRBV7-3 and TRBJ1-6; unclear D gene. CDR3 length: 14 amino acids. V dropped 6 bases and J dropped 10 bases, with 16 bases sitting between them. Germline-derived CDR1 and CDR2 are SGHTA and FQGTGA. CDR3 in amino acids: CASSLDGVWSPLHF. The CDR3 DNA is TGTGCCAGCAGTTTGGACGGGGTATGGTCACCCCTCCACTTT.

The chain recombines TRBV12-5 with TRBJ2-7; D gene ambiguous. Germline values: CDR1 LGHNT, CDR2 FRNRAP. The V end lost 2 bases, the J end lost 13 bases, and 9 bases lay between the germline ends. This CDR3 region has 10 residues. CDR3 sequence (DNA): TGTGCTAGTGGTTTGCCATGGCCCTACTTC. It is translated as CASGLPWPYF.

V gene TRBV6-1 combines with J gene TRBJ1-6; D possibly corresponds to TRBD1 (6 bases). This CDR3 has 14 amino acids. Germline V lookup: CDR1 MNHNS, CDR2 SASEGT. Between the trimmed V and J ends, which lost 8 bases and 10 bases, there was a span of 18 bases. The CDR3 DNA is TGTGCCAGCGGTTTCAGGGGCAGGGGCTCACCCCTCCACTTT. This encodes CASGFRGRGSPLHF.

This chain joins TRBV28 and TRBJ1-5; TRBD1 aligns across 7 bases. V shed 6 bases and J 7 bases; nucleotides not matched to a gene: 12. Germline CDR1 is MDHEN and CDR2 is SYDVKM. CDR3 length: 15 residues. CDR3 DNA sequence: TGTGCCAGCAGCCCATTACAGGGGATTGGCCAGCCCCAGCATTTT. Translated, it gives CASSPLQGIGQPQHF.

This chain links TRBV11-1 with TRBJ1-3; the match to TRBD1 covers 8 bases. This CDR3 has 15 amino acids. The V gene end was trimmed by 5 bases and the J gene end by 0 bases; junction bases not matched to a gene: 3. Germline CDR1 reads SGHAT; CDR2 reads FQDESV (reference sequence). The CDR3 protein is CASSSGTGSGNTIYF. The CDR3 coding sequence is TGTGCCAGCAGCAGCGGGACAGGCTCTGGAAACACCATATATTTT.

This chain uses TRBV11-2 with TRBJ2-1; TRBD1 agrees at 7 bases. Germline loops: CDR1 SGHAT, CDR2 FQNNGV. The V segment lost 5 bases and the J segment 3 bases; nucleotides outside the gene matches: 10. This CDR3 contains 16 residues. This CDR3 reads CASSLNRGRLYNEQFF. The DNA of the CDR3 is TGTGCCAGCAGCCTAAACAGGGGTCGGCTCTACAATGAGCAGTTCTTC.

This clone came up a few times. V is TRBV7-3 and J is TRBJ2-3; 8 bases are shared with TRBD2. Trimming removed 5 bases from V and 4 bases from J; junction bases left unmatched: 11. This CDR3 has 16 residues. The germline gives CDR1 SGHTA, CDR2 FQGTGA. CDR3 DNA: TGTGCCAGCAGCAAACGCGAGCGGGGGAGGGCAGATACGCAGTATTTT. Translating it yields CASSKRERGRADTQYF.